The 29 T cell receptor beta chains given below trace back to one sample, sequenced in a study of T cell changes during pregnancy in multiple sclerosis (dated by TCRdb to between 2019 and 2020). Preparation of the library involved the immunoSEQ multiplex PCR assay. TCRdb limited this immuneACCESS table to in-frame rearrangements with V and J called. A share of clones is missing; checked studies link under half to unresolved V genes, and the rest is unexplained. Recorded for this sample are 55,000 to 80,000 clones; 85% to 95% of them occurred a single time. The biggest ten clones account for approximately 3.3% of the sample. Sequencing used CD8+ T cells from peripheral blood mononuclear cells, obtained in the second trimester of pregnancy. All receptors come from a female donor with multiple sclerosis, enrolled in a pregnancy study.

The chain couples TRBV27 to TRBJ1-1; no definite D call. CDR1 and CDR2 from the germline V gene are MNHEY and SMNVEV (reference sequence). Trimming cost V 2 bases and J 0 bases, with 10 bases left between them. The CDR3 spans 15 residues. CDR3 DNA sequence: TGTGCCAGCAGTTTAGGCCGGGGAATGAACACTGAAGCTTTCTTT. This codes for CASSLGRGMNTEAFF.

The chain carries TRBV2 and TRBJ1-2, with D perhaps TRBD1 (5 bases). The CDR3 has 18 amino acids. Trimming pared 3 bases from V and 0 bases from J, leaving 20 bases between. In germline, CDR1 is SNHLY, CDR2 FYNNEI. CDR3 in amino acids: CASSDPPPDSSPNYGYTF. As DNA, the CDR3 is TGTGCCAGCAGTGACCCACCACCCGACAGTTCTCCTAACTATGGCTACACCTTC.

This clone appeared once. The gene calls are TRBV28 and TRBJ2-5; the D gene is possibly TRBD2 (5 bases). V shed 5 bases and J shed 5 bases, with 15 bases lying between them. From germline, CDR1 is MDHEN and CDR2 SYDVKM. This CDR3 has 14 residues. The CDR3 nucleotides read TGTGCCAGCAGTCAAGCGGAAGTTCGTGAGACCCAGTACTTC. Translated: CASSQAEVRETQYF.

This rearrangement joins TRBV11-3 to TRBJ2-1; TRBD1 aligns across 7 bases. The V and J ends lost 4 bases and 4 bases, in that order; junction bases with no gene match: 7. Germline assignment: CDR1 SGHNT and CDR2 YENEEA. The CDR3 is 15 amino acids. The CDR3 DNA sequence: TGTGCCAGCAGCTCCCGGGACAGAGAGTACAATGAGCAGTTCTTC. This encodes CASSSRDREYNEQFF.

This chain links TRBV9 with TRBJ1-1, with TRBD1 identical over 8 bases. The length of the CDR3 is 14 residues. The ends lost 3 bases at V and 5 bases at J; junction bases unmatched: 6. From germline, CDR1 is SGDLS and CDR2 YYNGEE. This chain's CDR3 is CASSATGGRTEAFF. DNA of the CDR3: TGTGCCAGCAGCGCTACAGGGGGGAGAACTGAAGCTTTCTTT.

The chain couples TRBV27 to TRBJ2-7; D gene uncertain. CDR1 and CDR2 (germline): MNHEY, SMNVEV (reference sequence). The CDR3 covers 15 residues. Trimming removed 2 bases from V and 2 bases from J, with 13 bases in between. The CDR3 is CASSLIRERTYEQYF. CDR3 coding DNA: TGTGCCAGCAGTTTAATTCGCGAGCGTACCTACGAGCAGTACTTC.

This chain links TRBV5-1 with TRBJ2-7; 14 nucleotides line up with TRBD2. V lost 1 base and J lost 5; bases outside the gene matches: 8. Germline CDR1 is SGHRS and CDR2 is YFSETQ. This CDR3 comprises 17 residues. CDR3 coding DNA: TGCGCCAGCAGCTTGTACGGGACTAGCGGGAGAGGGCACGAGCAGTACTTC. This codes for CASSLYGTSGRGHEQYF.

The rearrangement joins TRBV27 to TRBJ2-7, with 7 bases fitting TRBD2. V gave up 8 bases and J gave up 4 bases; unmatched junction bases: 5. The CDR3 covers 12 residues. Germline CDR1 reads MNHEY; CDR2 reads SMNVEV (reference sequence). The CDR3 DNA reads TGTGCCAGCGGGAGGGTCTGGTACGAGCAGTACTTC. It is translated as CASGRVWYEQYF.

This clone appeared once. CDR3 amino acids: CASSQDRGQGTEAFF. CDR3 DNA sequence: TGCGCCAGCAGCCAAGATCGGGGACAGGGTACTGAAGCTTTCTTT. This sequence joins TRBV4-1 and TRBJ1-1, with TRBD1 identical over 9 bases. The CDR3 has 15 residues. Germline lookup yields CDR1 MGHRA and CDR2 YSYEKL. Trimming took 0 bases from V and 5 from J; bases not matched to a gene: 4.

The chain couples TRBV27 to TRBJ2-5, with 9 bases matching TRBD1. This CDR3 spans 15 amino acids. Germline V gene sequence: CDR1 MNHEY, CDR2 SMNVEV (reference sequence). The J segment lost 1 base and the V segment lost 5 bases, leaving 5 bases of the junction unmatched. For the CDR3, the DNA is TGTGCCAGCAGTCCCGGACAGGGGTTCCAAGAGACCCAGTACTTC. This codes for CASSPGQGFQETQYF.

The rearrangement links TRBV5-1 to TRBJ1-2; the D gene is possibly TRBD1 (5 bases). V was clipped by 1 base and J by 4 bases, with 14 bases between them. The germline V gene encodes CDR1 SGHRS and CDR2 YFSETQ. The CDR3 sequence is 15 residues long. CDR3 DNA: TGCGCCAGCAGCTTGAGTCCCGACAGCCTCTATGGCTACACCTTC. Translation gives CASSLSPDSLYGYTF.

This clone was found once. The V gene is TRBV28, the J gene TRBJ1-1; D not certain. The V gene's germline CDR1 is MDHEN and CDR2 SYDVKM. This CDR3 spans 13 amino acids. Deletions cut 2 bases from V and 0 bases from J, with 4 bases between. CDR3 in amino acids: CASSLGVNTEAFF. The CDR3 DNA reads TGTGCCAGCAGTTTAGGAGTGAACACTGAAGCTTTCTTT.

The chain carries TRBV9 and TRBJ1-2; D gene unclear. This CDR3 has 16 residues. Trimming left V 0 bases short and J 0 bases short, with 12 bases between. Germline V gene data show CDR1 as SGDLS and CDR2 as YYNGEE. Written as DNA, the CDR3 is TGTGCCAGCAGCGTAGGTGTGGAAACAGCTAACTATGGCTACACCTTC. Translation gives CASSVGVETANYGYTF.

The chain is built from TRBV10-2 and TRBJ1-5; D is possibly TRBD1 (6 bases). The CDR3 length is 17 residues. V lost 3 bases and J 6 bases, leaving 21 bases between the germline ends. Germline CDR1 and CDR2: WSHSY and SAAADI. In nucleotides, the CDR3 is TGCGCCAGCAGTGACCTCGGTTCCACAGGGCCAAGTCAGCCCCAGCATTTT. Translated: CASSDLGSTGPSQPQHF.

In DNA form, the CDR3 reads TGTGCCAGCAGTGAAATTGGAGCCACAGATACGCAGTATTTT. Translating gives CASSEIGATDTQYF. The V gene is TRBV6-4, the J gene TRBJ2-3; D is uncertain. The germline V gene has CDR1 MRHNA and CDR2 SNTAGT. CDR3 length: 14 amino acids. The germline V and J ends were trimmed by 3 bases and 2 bases, with 9 bases remaining between them.

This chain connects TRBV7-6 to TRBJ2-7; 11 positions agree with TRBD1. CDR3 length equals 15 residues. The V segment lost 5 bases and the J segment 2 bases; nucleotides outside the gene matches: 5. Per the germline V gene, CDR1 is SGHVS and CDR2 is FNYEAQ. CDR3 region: CASSLGTGGAYEQYF. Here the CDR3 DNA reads TGTGCCAGCAGCCTCGGGACAGGGGGTGCCTACGAGCAGTACTTC.

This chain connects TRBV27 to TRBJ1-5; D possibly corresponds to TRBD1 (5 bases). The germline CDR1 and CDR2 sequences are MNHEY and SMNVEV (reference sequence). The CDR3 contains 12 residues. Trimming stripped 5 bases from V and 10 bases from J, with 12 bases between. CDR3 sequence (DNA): TGTGCCAGCAGTCCCGGGGGAGGCCCCCAGCATTTT. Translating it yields CASSPGGGPQHF.

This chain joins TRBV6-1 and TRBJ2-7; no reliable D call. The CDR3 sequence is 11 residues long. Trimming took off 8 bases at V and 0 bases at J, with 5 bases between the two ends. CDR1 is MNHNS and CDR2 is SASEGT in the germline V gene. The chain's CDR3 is CASEFSYEQYF. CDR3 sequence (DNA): TGTGCCAGCGAGTTCTCCTACGAGCAGTACTTC.

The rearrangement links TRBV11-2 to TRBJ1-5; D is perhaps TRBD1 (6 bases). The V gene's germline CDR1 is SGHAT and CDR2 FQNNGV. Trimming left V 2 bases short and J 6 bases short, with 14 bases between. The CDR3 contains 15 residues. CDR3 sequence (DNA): TGTGCCAGCAGCTTATTGGCAGGGGAAGGTCAGCCCCAGCATTTT. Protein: CASSLLAGEGQPQHF.

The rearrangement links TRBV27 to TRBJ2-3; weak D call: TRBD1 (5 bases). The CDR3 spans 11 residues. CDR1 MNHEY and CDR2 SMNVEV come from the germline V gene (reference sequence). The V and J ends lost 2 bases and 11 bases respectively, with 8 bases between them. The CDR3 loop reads CASSLGQKQYF. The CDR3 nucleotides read TGTGCCAGCAGTTTAGGACAAAAGCAGTATTTT.

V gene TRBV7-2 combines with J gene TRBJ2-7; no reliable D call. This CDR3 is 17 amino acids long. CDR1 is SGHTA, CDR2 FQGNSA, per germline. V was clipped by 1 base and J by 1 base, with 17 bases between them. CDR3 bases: TGTGCCAGCAGCTTAGGCTTGGGCTACCTAAAATCCTACGAGCAGTACTTC. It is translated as CASSLGLGYLKSYEQYF.

CDR3: CAWSAQVDEQFF. The CDR3 region has the DNA TGTGCCTGGAGCGCACAGGTCGATGAGCAGTTCTTC. V gene TRBV30 combines with J gene TRBJ2-1, with D maybe TRBD1 (5 bases). The V end was cut by 3 bases, the J end by 8 bases, with 11 bases between. This CDR3 has 12 residues. Germline CDR1 and CDR2: GTSNPN and SVGIG (reference sequence).

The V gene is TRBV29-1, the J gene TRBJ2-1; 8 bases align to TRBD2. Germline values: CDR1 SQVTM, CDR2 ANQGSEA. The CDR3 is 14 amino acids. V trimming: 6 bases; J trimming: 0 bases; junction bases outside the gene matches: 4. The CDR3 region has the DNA TGCAGCGTAGAGAGCGGGAGCTCCTACAATGAGCAGTTCTTC. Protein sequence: CSVESGSSYNEQFF.

In DNA, the CDR3 is TGTGCCAGCAGTGAGTCGGCGGGAGCGGGCACAGATACGCAGTATTTT. Translation: CASSESAGAGTDTQYF. The V and J genes are TRBV6-4 and TRBJ2-3, with 7 bases fitting TRBD2. V trimming: 3 bases; J trimming: 1 base; junction bases outside the gene matches: 7. This CDR3 contains 16 residues. CDR1 is MRHNA, CDR2 SNTAGT, per germline.

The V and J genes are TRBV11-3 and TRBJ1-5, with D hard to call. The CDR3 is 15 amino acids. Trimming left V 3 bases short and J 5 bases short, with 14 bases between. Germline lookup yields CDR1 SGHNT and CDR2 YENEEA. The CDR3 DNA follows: TGTGCCAGCAGCTTGCCCCTTCCCAGATATCAGCCCCAGCATTTT. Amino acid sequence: CASSLPLPRYQPQHF.

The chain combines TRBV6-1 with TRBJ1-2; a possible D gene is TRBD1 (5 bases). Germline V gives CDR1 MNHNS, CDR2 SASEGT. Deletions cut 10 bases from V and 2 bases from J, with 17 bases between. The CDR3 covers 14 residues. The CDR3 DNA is TGTGCCACCCCAAGGGGCCAAAGGAACTATGGCTACACCTTC. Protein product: CATPRGQRNYGYTF.

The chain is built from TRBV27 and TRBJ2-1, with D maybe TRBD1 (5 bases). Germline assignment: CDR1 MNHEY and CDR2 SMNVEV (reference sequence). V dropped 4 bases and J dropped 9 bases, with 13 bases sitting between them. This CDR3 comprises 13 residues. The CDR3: CASSSDMSLEQFF. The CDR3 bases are TGTGCCAGCAGTTCGGACATGTCGCTTGAGCAGTTCTTC.

CDR3 residues: CASSLASWQTGELFF. The CDR3 nucleotides are TGTGCCAGCAGCTTAGCATCTTGGCAAACCGGGGAGCTGTTTTTT. This sequence joins TRBV11-2 and TRBJ2-2; D is uncertain. Germline CDR1 SGHAT, CDR2 FQNNGV. Trimming took off 1 base at V and 5 bases at J, with 11 bases between the two ends. The CDR3 sequence is 15 residues long.

The CDR3 DNA is TGTGCCAGCAGTCAAATGGACAGCCCGAACACTGAAGCTTTCTTT. Translated: CASSQMDSPNTEAFF. The V gene is TRBV27, the J gene TRBJ1-1; maybe TRBD1 (6 bases). The germline V gene encodes CDR1 MNHEY and CDR2 SMNVEV (reference sequence). V lost 5 bases and J lost 1, with 14 bases in between. This CDR3 has 15 amino acids.